This T cell receptor beta chain comes out of a study of blood T cell repertoires in COVID-19. Study in general: Samples of COVID-19 (acute and convalescent) were obtained from the United States, Italy and Spain. PBMCs, B-cell-depleted T cells, or T cells were the source of the cDNA or gDNA that made up the material.

This clone was recorded a few times. Original data processing: Counts of nucleated cells, estimated from reference gene primer amplification, were obtained. Sequencing used immunoSEQ multiplex PCR; TCRdb keeps in-frame clones, though not all of them. The V and J calls and clone size are taken from that table; D and trimming were inferred from the DNA. Here the sample spans under 120,000 clones, 69% being singletons. The CDR3 spans 17 residues. The V gene's germline CDR1 is KGHDR and CDR2 SFDVKD. V was trimmed by 2 bases and J by 4 bases, leaving 19 bases between them. This sequence was found in an older man with acute or convalescent COVID-19. Sequencing was performed on peripheral blood. The gene calls are TRBV24-1 and TRBJ1-2, with D uncertain. CDR3 region: CATSDSRETGNRYGYTF. CDR3 coding DNA: TGTGCCACCAGTGATTCCCGAGAGACCGGGAATCGCTATGGCTACACCTTC.